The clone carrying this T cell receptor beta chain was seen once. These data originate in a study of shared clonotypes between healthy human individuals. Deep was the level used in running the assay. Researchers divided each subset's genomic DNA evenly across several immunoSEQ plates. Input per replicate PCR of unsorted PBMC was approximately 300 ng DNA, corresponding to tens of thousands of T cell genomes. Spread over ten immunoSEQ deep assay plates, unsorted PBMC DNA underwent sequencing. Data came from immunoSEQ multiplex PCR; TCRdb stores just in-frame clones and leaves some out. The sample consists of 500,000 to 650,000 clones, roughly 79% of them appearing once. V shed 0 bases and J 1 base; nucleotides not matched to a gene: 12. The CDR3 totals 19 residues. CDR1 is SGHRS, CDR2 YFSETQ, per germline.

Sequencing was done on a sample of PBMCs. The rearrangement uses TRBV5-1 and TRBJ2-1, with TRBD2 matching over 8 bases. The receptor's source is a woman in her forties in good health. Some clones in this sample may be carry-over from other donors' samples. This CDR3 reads CASSLAWGGGRMSYNEQFF. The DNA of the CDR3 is TGCGCCAGCAGCTTGGCTTGGGGCGGCGGGAGGATGTCCTACAATGAGCAGTTCTTC.